This TCR beta chain was recorded in a study of CD8 T cells in ankylosing spondylitis. Study findings and constraints: Among TCR beta sequences, a motif of roughly 8 highly homologous variants appeared characteristic of ankylosing spondylitis blood.

Molecular-barcoded quantitative 5'-RACE produced these TCR beta libraries. TCRdb used MiXCR to reprocess the 5' RACE reads, holding one entry per CDR3 protein. The data contain over 400,000 distinct CDR3 sequences, 20% to 30% of them singletons. A word on this clonotype: The antigen is not known.

The CDR3 length is 10 residues. Trimming shortened V by 6 bases and J by 8 bases, and 10 bases separated the two germline ends. Per the germline V gene, CDR1 is DFQATT and CDR2 is SNEGSKA (reference sequence). J is TRBJ1-2 and V is TRBV20-1, with unresolved D. This TCR derives from a male donor with ankylosing spondylitis. The sequenced material came from blood, either unsorted or a sorted T cell fraction (not recorded which). CDR3: CSAPKGGYTF. The CDR3 coding sequence is TGCAGTGCCCCCAAAGGGGGCTACACCTTC.